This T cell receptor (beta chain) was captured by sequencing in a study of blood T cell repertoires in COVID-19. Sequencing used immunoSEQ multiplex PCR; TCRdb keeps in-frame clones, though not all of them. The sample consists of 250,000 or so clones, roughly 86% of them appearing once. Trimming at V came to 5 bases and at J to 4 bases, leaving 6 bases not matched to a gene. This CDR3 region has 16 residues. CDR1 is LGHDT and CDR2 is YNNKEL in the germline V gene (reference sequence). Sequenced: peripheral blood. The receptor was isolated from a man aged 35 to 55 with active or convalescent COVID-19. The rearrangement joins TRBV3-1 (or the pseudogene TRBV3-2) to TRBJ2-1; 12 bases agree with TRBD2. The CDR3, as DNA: TGTGCCAGCAGCGAGACTAGCGGGGGCGATTACAATGAGCAGTTCTTC. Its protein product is CASSETSGGDYNEQFF.